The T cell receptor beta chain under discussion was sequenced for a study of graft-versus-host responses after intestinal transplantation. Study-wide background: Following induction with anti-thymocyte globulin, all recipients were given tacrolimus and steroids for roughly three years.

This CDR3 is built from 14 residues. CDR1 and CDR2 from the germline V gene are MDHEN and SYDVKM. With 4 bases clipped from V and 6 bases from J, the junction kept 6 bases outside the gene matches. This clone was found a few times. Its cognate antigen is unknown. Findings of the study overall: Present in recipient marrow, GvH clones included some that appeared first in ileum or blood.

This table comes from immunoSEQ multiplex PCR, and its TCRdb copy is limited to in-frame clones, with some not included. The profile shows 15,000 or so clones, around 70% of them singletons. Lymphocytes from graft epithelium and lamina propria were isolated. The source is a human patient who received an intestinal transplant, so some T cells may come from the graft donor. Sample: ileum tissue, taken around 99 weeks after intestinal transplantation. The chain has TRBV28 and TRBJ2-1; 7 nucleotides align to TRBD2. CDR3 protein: CASSSLAVFNEQFF. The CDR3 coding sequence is TGTGCCAGCAGTTCGCTAGCGGTATTCAATGAGCAGTTCTTC.